Here is one T cell receptor beta chain with its context. Its antigen is unidentified. CDR3 length equals 14 residues. Per germline, CDR1 SGHDN and CDR2 FVKESK. Between the trimmed V and J ends, which lost 4 bases and 2 bases, there was a span of 12 bases. The data originate from a study of shared clonotypes between healthy human individuals. General study results and limits: Lower generation probabilities were found for non-shared clonotypes than for those shared by all four donors. Sequencing depth was expected to affect clonotype sharing among donors.

At the deep level, the assay was run. Clones were read by immunoSEQ multiplex PCR, and TCRdb kept only the in-frame ones, dropping some. The data contain 1.5 million to 2.5 million clones, about 95% of them seen just once; the ten biggest clones take up 1.2%. Terminally differentiated effector memory CD45RA+ cells were excluded from the naive CD8 cells, which were CD45RO-negative and positively selected for CCR7. This chain connects TRBV14 to TRBJ2-7; D is possibly TRBD1 (6 bases). Sequenced: naive CD8+ T cells sorted from blood. The TCR sequence derives from a man aged 18 to 30 in good health. CDR3 sequence reads: CASSPGTGPYEQYF. For the CDR3, the DNA is TGTGCCAGCAGCCCCGGCACAGGGCCCTACGAGCAGTACTTC.